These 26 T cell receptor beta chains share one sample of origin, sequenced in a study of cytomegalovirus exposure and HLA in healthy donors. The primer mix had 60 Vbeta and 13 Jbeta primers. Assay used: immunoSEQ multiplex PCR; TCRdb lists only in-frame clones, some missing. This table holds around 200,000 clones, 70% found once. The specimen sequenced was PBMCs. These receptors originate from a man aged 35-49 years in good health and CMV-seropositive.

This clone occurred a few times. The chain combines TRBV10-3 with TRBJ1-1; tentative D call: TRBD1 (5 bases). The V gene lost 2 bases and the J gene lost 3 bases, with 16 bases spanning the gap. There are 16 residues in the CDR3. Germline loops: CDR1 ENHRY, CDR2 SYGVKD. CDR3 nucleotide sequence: TGTGCCATCAGTGAGCCCCAGGGTAGGGGTGACACTGAAGCTTTCTTT. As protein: CAISEPQGRGDTEAFF.

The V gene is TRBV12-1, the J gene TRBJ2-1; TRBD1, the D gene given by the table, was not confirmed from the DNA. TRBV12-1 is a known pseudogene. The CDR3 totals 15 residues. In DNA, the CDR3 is TGTGCCAGCAGCTTTCGAGACCAAACAGACAATGAGCAGTTCTTC. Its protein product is CASSFRDQTDNEQFF.

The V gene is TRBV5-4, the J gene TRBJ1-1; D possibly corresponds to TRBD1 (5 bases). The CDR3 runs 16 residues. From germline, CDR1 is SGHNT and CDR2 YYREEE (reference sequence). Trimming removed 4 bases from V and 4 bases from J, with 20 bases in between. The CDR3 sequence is CASSPKGVEGSTEAFF. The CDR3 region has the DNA TGTGCCAGCAGCCCCAAAGGGGTGGAGGGTTCCACTGAAGCTTTCTTT.

The CDR3 region is CSAISSYEQYF. CDR3 nucleotide sequence: TGCAGTGCTATCAGTTCCTACGAGCAGTACTTC. The chain combines TRBV20-1 with TRBJ2-7; D is uncertain. Trimming left V 4 bases short and J 1 base short, with 5 bases between. This CDR3 has 11 residues. Germline assignment: CDR1 DFQATT and CDR2 SNEGSKA (reference sequence).

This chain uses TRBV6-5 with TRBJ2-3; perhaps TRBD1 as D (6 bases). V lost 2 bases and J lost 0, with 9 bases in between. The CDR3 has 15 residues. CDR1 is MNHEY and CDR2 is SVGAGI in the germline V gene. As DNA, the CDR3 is TGTGCCAGCAGTTACCCAGGGGCTAGCACAGATACGCAGTATTTT. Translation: CASSYPGASTDTQYF.

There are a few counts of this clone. CDR3: CAISDRGFYEQYF. The DNA of the CDR3 is TGTGCCATCAGTGACAGGGGTTTCTACGAGCAGTACTTC. The rearrangement joins TRBV10-3 to TRBJ2-7, with D tentatively TRBD1 (6 bases). Germline assignment: CDR1 ENHRY and CDR2 SYGVKD. The CDR3 totals 13 residues. V was cut by 3 bases and J by 3 bases, with 9 bases left in between.

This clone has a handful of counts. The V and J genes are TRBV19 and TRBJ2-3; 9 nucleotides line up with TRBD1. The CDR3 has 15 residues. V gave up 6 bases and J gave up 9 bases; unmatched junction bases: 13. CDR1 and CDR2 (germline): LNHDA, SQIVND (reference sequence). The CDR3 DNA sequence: TGTGCCAGTAGATTCAGGACAGGGGACCCCGGGACGCAGTATTTT. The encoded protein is CASRFRTGDPGTQYF.

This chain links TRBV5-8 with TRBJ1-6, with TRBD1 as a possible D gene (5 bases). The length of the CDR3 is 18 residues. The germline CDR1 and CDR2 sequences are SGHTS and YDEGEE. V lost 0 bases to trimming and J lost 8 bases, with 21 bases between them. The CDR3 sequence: CASSLAWGSSPADSPLHF. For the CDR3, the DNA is TGTGCCAGCAGCTTGGCCTGGGGCAGTTCGCCGGCTGATTCACCCCTCCACTTT.

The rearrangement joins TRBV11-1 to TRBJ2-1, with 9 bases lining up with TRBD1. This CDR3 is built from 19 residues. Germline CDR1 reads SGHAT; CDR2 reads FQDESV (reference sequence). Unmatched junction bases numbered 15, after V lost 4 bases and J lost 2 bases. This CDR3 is CASSSTWTGDLPTYNEQFF. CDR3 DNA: TGTGCCAGCAGCTCCACCTGGACAGGGGATCTTCCAACCTACAATGAGCAGTTCTTC. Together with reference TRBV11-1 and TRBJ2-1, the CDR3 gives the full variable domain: EAEVAQSPRYKITEKSQAVAFWCDPISGHATLYWYRQILGQGPELLVQFQDESVVDDSQLPKDRFSAERLKGVDSTLKIQPAELGDSAMYLCASSSTWTGDLPTYNEQFFGPGTRLTVL.

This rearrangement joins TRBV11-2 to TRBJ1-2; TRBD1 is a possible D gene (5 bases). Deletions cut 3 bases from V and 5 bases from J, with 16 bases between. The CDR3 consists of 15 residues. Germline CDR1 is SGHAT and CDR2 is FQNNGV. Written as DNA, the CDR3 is TGTGCCAGCAGCTTTACACCAGGGACTATTTATGGCTACACCTTC. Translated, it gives CASSFTPGTIYGYTF.

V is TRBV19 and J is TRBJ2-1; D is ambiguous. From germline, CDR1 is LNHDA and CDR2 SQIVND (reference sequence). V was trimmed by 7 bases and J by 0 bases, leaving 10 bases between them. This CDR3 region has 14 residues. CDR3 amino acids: CASTLGSSYNEQFF. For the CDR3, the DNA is TGTGCCAGTACTCTAGGCAGCTCCTACAATGAGCAGTTCTTC.

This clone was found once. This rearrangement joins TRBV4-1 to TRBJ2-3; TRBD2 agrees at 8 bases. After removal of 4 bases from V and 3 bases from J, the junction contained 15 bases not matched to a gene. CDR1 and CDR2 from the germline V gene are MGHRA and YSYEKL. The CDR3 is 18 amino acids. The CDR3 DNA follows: TGCGCCAGCAGCCTCAGTGGAAGAACGGGGGGGCGTACAGATACGCAGTATTTT. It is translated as CASSLSGRTGGRTDTQYF.

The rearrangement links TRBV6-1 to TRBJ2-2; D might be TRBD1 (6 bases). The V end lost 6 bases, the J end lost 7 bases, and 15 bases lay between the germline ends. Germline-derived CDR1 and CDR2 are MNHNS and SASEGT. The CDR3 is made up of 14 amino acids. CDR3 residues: CASSLDRRSGELFF. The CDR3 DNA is TGTGCCAGCAGCCTAGACAGGCGAAGCGGGGAGCTGTTTTTT.

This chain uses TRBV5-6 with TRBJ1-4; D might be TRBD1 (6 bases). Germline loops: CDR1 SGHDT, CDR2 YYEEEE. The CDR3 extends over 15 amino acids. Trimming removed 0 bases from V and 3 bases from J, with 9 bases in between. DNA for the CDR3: TGTGCCAGCAGCTTGGCCGGGGGGCCTAATGAAAAACTGTTTTTT. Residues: CASSLAGGPNEKLFF.

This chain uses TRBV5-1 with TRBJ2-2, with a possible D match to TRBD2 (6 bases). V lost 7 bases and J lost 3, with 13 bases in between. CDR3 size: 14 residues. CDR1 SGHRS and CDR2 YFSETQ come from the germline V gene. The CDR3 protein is CASDPGAYTGELFF. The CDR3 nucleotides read TGCGCCAGCGATCCGGGAGCTTACACCGGGGAGCTGTTTTTT. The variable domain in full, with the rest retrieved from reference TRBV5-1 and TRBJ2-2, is KAGVTQTPRYLIKTRGQQVTLSCSPISGHRSVSWYQQTPGQGLQFLFEYFSETQRNKGNFPGRFSGRQFSNSRSEMNVSTLELGDSALYLCASDPGAYTGELFFGEGSRLTVL.

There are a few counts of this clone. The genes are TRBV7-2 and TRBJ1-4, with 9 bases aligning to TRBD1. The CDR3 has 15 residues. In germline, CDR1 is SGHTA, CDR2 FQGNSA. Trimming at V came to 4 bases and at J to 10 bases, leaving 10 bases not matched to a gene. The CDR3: CASSSARDRDRKLFF. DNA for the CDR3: TGTGCCAGCAGCTCGGCCCGGGACAGGGATCGAAAACTGTTTTTT.

CDR3 nucleotides: TGTGCCAGCAGCTTAGACCCGTTGACAGGAACTAATGAAAAACTGTTTTTT. As protein: CASSLDPLTGTNEKLFF. The rearrangement uses TRBV7-2 and TRBJ1-4; a possible D gene is TRBD1 (6 bases). The V end was cut by 1 base, the J end by 1 base, with 13 bases between. The CDR3 has 17 residues. Germline loops: CDR1 SGHTA, CDR2 FQGNSA.

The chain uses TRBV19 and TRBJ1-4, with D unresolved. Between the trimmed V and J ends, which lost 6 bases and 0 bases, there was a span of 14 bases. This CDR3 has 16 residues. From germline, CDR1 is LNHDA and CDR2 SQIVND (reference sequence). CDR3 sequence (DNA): TGTGCCAGTAGCCCCCTTTACTTGTCAACTAATGAAAAACTGTTTTTT. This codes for CASSPLYLSTNEKLFF.

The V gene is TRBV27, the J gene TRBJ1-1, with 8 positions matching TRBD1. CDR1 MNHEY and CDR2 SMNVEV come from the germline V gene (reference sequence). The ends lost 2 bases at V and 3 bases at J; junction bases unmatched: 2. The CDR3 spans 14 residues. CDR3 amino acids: CASSLRQGYTEAFF. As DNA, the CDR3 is TGTGCCAGCAGTTTACGACAGGGGTACACTGAAGCTTTCTTT.

CDR3 sequence reads: CASSEGELDYEQYF. The CDR3 DNA follows: TGTGCCAGCAGTGAAGGGGAGCTAGACTACGAGCAGTACTTC. The chain uses TRBV25-1 and TRBJ2-7; a possible D gene is TRBD2 (5 bases). This CDR3 has 14 amino acids. The germline gives CDR1 MGHDK, CDR2 SYGVNS. The V end lost 2 bases, the J end lost 3 bases, and 11 bases lay between the germline ends.

This CDR3 is CSVDSGQTQYF. CDR3 sequence (DNA): TGCAGCGTTGACTCAGGCCAGACCCAGTACTTC. The chain is built from TRBV29-1 and TRBJ2-5, with no clear D. The germline V gene encodes CDR1 SQVTM and CDR2 ANQGSEA. This CDR3 contains 11 residues. Trimming shortened V by 3 bases and J by 6 bases, and 8 bases separated the two germline ends.

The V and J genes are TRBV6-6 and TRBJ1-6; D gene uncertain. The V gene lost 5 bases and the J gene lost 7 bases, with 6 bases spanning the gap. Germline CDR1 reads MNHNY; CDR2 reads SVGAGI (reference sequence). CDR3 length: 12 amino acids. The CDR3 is CASSDLNSPLHF. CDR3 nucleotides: TGTGCCAGCAGTGACTTAAATTCACCCCTCCACTTT.

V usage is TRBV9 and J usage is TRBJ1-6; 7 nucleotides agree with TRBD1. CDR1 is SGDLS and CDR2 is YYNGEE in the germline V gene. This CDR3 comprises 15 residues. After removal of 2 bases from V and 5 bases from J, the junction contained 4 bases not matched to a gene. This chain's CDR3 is CASSVDRVDNSPLHF. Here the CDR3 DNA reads TGTGCCAGCAGCGTTGACAGGGTGGATAATTCACCCCTCCACTTT.

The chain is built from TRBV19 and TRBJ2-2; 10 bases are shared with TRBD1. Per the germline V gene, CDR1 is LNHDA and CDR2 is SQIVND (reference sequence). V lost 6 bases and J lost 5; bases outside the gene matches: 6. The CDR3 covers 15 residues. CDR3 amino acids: CASSTGTGVTGELFF. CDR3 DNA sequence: TGTGCCAGTAGCACCGGGACAGGGGTTACCGGGGAGCTGTTTTTT. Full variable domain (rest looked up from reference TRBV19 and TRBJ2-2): DGGITQSPKYLFRKEGQNVTLSCEQNLNHDAMYWYRQDPGQGLRLIYYSQIVNDFQKGDIAEGYSVSREKKESFPLTVTSAQKNPTAFYLCASSTGTGVTGELFFGEGSRLTVL.

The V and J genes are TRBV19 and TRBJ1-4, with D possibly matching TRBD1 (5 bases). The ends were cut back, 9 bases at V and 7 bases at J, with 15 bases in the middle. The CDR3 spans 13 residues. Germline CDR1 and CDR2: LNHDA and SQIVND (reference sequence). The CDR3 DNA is TGTGCCAGCGCCGGGACGCGGGGTGAAAAACTGTTTTTT. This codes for CASAGTRGEKLFF.

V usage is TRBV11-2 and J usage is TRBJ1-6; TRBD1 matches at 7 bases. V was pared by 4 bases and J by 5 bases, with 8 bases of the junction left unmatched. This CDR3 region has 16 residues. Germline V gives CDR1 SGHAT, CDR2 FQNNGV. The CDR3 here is CASSSNPGQNNSPLHF. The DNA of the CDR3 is TGTGCCAGCAGCTCCAATCCGGGACAGAATAATTCACCCCTCCACTTT.